Listed below are T cell receptor beta chains from one sample, sequenced in a study of T cells in Graves' hyperthyroidism and ophthalmopathy. TCRdb reanalysed the multiplex PCR reads using MiXCR and keeps one entry per CDR3 protein. The sample lists hundreds of thousands of distinct CDR3 sequences, about 15% occurring once. Source material: blood. All receptors come from a woman in her thirties with Graves' hyperthyroidism. Both conserved end residues are part of each CDR3. A D gene is named only where the DNA matches it firmly. The size of a clone is reported for some rows only, either as once, few or many, or as a class for expanded clones.

d_call	j_call	clone_size	v_call	cdr3_nt	cdr3_aa
.	TRBJ1-1	few	TRBV3-1	TGTGCCAGCAGCCAAGATCGAGTGGGGGGAACTGAAGCTTTCTTT	CASSQDRVGGTEAFF
.	TRBJ2-2	many	TRBV27	TGTGCCAGCAGCTACACCGTGCAAACCGGGGAGCTGTTTTTT	CASSYTVQTGELFF
.	TRBJ2-5	many	TRBV24-1	TGTGCCACCAGTGATTTTGCGCGGGAGACCCAGTACTTC	CATSDFARETQYF
.	TRBJ2-7	many	TRBV10-3	TGTGCCATCAGAGTTGGACGAACCGACTACGAGCAGTACTTC	CAIRVGRTDYEQYF
TRBD2	TRBJ2-3	.	TRBV20-1	TGCAGTGCTAGAGGGAAAGGGACTAGCGGGAGAGGAGATACGCAGTATTTT	CSARGKGTSGRGDTQYF
TRBD2	TRBJ2-7	few	TRBV12-3/TRBV12-4	TGTGCCAGCAGTTTAGGTCACAGCGGGACGAAGGAGCAGTACTTC	CASSLGHSGTKEQYF
TRBD1	TRBJ2-7	many	TRBV9	TGTGCCAGCAGCAGACACCCAGGGGGCGCAGACTACGAGCAGTACTTC	CASSRHPGGADYEQYF
.	TRBJ1-5	many	TRBV6-1	TGTGCCAGCAGTGAAGGGCAGCAGCCCCAGCATTTT	CASSEGQQPQHF
.	TRBJ2-7	few	TRBV6-5	TGTGCCAGCAGTTACTTGGGGGATCCCGAGCAGTACTTC	CASSYLGDPEQYF
.	TRBJ1-5	.	TRBV4-1	TGCGCCAGCAGCCAAGATTGGGGGCAGCCCCAGCATTTT	CASSQDWGQPQHF
TRBD2	TRBJ2-1	many	TRBV7-7	TGTGCTAGCAGCTCGGCAACTAGCGCCGAGCAGTTCTTC	CASSSATSAEQFF
.	TRBJ2-1	.	TRBV20-1	TGCAGTGCTGACCTAGTCTGGTCCTACAATGAGCAGTTCTTC	CSADLVWSYNEQFF
TRBD1	TRBJ1-2	many	TRBV27	TGTGCCAGCAGTTGGGGACAGGGTTATGGCTACACCTTC	CASSWGQGYGYTF
.	TRBJ2-1	few	TRBV7-2	TGTGCCAGCAGCTTAGGGAGGGTATGGGAGCAGTTCTTC	CASSLGRVWEQFF
.	TRBJ1-1	many	TRBV12-3/TRBV12-4	TGTGCCAGCCCACCTCCGAACCCACAGAACACTGAAGCTTTCTTT	CASPPPNPQNTEAFF
TRBD1	TRBJ2-6	.	TRBV6-2/TRBV6-3	TGTGCCAGCAGTTCGCAAGGGACAGGGGCCGGGGCCAACGTCCTGACTTTC	CASSSQGTGAGANVLTF
TRBD2	TRBJ2-2	.	TRBV10-3	TGTGCCATCAGCTCGAGCGGGATGAACACCGGGGAGCTGTTTTTT	CAISSSGMNTGELFF
.	TRBJ2-7	many	TRBV11-2	TGTGCCAGCCAGGGGACCAGCTCCTACGAGCAGTACTTC	CASQGTSSYEQYF
TRBD2	TRBJ2-1	many	TRBV27	TGTGCCAGCAGTCCGCTAAGGGGCCTGACTAGCGGGATCCACAATGAGCAGTTCTTC	CASSPLRGLTSGIHNEQFF
.	TRBJ2-1	.	TRBV20-1	TGCAGCCAGACTAGTGGTATTGAGCAGTTCTTC	CSQTSGIEQFF
TRBD2	TRBJ2-7	few	TRBV7-8	TGTGCCAGCAGCTTGGGGCAACTAGCGGCGAATAACTACGAGCAGTACTTC	CASSLGQLAANNYEQYF
.	TRBJ2-7	many	TRBV18	TGTGCCAGCTCACCCTCAAGGACAGAGTCCTACGAGCAGTACTTC	CASSPSRTESYEQYF
.	TRBJ2-7	many	TRBV20-1	TGCAGTGCTGAAACAGGGACAGAGCAGTACTTC	CSAETGTEQYF
.	TRBJ1-2	many	TRBV27	TGTGCCAGCAGTTTATTTCGGGGGCACGGCTACACCTTC	CASSLFRGHGYTF
.	TRBJ1-6	.	TRBV12-3/TRBV12-4	TGTGCCAGCACTTTGGGAGCCGGGGCCCGATCGAATTCACCCCTCCACTTT	CASTLGAGARSNSPLHF
.	TRBJ2-7	many	TRBV20-1	TGCAGTGCTAGAGATCCCAACGAGCAGTACTTC	CSARDPNEQYF
TRBD2	TRBJ2-7	.	TRBV29-1	TGCAGCGTTGACGGACTAGCGGGAGGGCCGAGCTCCTACGAGCAGTACTTC	CSVDGLAGGPSSYEQYF
.	TRBJ1-1	many	TRBV28	TGTGCCAGCAGGCGTAGTAGAGCTTTCTTT	CASRRSRAFF
TRBD1	TRBJ2-5	.	TRBV7-2	TGTGCCAGCAGCTTCCTCCCGACAGGGTCGGAAGAGACCCAGTACTTC	CASSFLPTGSEETQYF
.	TRBJ1-5	many	TRBV6-2/TRBV6-3	TGTGCCAGTGGCCGGGGGAGTCAGCCCCAGCATTTT	CASGRGSQPQHF
TRBD2	TRBJ2-1	medium-sized	TRBV28	TGTGCCAGCAGTTCATTAGCGGGAGCGGGCAATGAGCAGTTCTTC	CASSSLAGAGNEQFF
TRBD1	TRBJ2-2	many	TRBV28	TGTGCCAGCAGTTTGTTATTGCGGGCCCAGGGGGCGGGAAGGGGTACCGGGGAGCTGTTTTTT	CASSLLLRAQGAGRGTGELFF
.	TRBJ2-1	many	TRBV28	TGTGCCAGCAGTTTATTCTACAATGAGCAGTTCTTC	CASSLFYNEQFF
.	TRBJ1-4	.	TRBV19	TGTGCCACTACGCGAGGGGGGCCAGGGGAAAAACTGTTTTTT	CATTRGGPGEKLFF
.	TRBJ2-1	.	TRBV3-1	TGTGCCAGCAGCCCCTCCGGTAGGGGGAGTAATGAGCAGTTCTTC	CASSPSGRGSNEQFF